The entry that follows covers one T cell receptor (beta chain) sequence. Its antigen is unknown. Genomic DNA was the PCR template. Multiplex PCR with 30 forward and 13 reverse primers amplified the TCR beta CDR3. TCRdb fed the multiplex PCR reads into MiXCR, producing one record per CDR3 protein. The profile shows about 270,000 distinct CDR3 sequences, roughly 50% of them singletons. Germline CDR1 reads MNHEY; CDR2 reads SMNVEV (reference sequence). This CDR3 is built from 14 residues. V was pared by 3 bases and J by 7 bases, with 13 bases between. This sample is part of a study of type 1 and type 2 diabetes patients. Study details: Samples came from type 1 diabetic, type 2 diabetic or nondiabetic people, recruited in China. T cells were magnetically sorted from PBMCs as CD4+ or CD8+ subsets. The whole study generated approximately 19 million paired-end reads. Study outcomes and limitations: Age and gender were not matched between study groups, possibly biasing interpretation.

The sequenced sample consisted of peripheral blood mononuclear cells (PBMCs). The TCR was taken from a man younger than 35 with type 2 diabetes. The V call is TRBV27, the J call TRBJ1-5; no reliable D call. CDR3 nucleotide sequence: TGTGCCAGCAGTTTGCGGTTTGTGGGACAGCCCCAGCATTTT. It specifies CASSLRFVGQPQHF.